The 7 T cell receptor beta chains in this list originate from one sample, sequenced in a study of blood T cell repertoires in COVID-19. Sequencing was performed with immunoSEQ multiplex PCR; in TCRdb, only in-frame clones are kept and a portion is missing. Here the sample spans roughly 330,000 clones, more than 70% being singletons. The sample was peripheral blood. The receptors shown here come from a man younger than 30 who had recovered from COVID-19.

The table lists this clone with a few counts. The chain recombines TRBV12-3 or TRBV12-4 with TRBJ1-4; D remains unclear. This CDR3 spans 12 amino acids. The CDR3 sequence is CACSELNEKLFF. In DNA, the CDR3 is TGTGCTTGCAGCGAGCTCAATGAAAAACTGTTTTTT.

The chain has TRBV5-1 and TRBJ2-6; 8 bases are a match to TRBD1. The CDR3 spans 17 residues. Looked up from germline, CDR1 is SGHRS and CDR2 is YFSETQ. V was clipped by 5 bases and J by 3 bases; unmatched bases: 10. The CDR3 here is CASSHGQGNIGANVLTF. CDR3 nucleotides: TGCGCCAGCAGTCATGGACAGGGTAATATTGGGGCCAACGTCCTGACTTTC.

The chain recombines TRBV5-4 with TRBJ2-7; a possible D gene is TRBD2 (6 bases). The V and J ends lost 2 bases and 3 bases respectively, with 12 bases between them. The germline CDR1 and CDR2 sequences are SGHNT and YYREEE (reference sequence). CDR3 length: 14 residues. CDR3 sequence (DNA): TGTGCCAGCAGCTTACCGGGAGTTCGCTACGAGCAGTACTTC. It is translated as CASSLPGVRYEQYF. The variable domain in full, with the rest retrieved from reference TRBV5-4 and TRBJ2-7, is ETGVTQSPTHLIKTRGQQVTLRCSSQSGHNTVSWYQQALGQGPQFIFQYYREEENGRGNFPPRFSGLQFPNYSSELNVNALELDDSALYLCASSLPGVRYEQYFGPGTRLTVT.

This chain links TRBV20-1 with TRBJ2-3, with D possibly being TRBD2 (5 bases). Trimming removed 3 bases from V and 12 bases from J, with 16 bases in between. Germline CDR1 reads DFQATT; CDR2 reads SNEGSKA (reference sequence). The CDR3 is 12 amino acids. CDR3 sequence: CSASRPSGKQYF. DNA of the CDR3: TGCAGTGCTAGTCGCCCCAGCGGCAAACAGTATTTT.

The CDR3 loop reads CASSQGQQSTYEQYF. DNA of the CDR3: TGCGCCAGCAGCCAGGGACAGCAGTCGACCTACGAGCAGTACTTC. The chain couples TRBV4-1 to TRBJ2-7; TRBD1 matches at 7 bases. The V segment lost 3 bases and the J segment 2 bases; nucleotides outside the gene matches: 7. The CDR3 is 15 amino acids. Germline CDR1 and CDR2: MGHRA and YSYEKL.

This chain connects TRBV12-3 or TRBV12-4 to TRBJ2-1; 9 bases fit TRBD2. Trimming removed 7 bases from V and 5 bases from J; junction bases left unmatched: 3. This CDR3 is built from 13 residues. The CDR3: CASTKREDNEQFF. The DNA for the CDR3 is TGTGCCAGCACCAAGCGGGAGGACAATGAGCAGTTCTTC.

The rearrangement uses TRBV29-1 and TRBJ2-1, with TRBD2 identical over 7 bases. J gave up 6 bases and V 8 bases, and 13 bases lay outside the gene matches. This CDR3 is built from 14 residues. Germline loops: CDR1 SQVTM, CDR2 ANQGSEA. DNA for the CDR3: TGCAGCACACGAGGCGGGAGTACCTCCAATGAGCAGTTCTTC. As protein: CSTRGGSTSNEQFF.